This T cell receptor beta chain was recovered during a study of T-cell reconstitution after alpha-beta-depleted transplantation in children. Study-wide results and limits: Several hundred expanded graft clones reportedly gave rise to the alpha-beta T cells present about two months after transplant. The origin of high day-60 TCRbeta diversity in some patients lay in surviving recipient T cells and thymic progenitors. Most T-cell counts and diversity one year after the transplant came from T cells that were newly produced.

A remark on this clonotype: The antigen remains unidentified.

The germline gives CDR1 SGHAT, CDR2 FQNNGV. The length of the CDR3 is 15 residues. The ends were cut back, 5 bases at V and 3 bases at J, with 17 bases in the middle. Researchers prepared the TCRbeta library using unique molecular identifiers, the study reports. TCRdb re-derived calls from the PCR reads in MiXCR, one entry per CDR3 protein. This table has about 180,000 distinct CDR3 sequences, approximately 12% appearing once. The chain combines TRBV11-2 with TRBJ2-7, with D unresolved. This material consisted of PBMCs, taken before TCRalphabeta/CD19-depleted stem cell transplant. This TCR derives from a boy between 2 and 10 years old with acute myeloid leukemia, due to receive a stem cell transplant. The CDR3 loop reads CASSAIRGRDYEQYF. The CDR3 nucleotides read TGTGCCAGCAGCGCGATTCGCGGTAGGGACTACGAGCAGTACTTC.